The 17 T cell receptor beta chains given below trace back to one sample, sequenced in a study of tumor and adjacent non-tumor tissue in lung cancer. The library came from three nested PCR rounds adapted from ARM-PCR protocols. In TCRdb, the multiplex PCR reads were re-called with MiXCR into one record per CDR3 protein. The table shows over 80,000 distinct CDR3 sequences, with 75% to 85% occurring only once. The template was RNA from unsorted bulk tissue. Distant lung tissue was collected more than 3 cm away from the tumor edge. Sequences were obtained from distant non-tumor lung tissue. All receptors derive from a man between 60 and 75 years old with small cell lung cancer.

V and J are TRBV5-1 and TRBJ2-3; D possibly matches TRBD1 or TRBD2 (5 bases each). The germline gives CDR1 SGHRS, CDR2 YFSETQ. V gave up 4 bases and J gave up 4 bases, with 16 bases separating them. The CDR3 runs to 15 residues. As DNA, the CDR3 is TGCGCCAGCAGCCTCCAGGGAGCGGCAGCAGATACGCAGTATTTT. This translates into CASSLQGAAADTQYF.

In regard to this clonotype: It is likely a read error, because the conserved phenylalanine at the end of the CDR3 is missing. In DNA form, the CDR3 reads TGTGCCAGCAGTCACGGGCTAGCGGCCACAGATACGCAGTATTTG. Its protein is CASSHGLAATDTQYL. The V gene is TRBV6-6, the J gene TRBJ2-3; 7 positions match TRBD2. Germline assignment: CDR1 MNHNY and CDR2 SVGAGI (reference sequence). The ends lost 5 bases at V and 2 bases at J; junction bases unmatched: 7. The CDR3 length is 15 residues.

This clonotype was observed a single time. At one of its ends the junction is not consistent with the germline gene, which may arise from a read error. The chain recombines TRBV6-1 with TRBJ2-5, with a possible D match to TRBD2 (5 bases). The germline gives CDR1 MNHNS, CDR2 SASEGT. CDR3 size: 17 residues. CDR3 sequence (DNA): TGTGCCATCATTGGAATTCGGCTAGCAGGAGAGGGAGAGACCCAGTACTTT. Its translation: CAIIGIRLAGEGETQYF.

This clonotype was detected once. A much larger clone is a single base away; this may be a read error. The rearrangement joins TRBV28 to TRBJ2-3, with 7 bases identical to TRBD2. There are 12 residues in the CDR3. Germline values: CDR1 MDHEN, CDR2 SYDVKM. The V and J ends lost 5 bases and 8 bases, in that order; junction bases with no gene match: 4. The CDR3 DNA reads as TGTGCCAGCAGTCCCGCTAGCGGTACGCAGTATTTT. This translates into CASSPASGTQYF.

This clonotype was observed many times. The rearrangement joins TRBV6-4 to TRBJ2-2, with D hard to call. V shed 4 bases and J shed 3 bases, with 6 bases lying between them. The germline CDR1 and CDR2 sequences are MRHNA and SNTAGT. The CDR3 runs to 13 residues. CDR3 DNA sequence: TGTGCCAGCAGTGGAGGAGACACCGGGGAGCTGTTTTTT. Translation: CASSGGDTGELFF.

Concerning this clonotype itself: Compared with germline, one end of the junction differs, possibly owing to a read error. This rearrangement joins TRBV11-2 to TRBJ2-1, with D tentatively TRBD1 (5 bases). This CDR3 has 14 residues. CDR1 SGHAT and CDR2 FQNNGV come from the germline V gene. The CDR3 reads CASSLEAGLDVQIF. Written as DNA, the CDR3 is TGTGCCAGCAGTTTAGAGGCAGGGTTGGACGTACAGATCTTC.

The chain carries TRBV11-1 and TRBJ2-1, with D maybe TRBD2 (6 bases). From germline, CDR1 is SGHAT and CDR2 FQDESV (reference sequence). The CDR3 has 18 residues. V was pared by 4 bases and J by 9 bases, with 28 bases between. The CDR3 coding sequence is TGTGCCAGCAGCTCAGAATCGAGGACTATCGGGAGTGGAATTGAGCAGTTCTTC. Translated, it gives CASSSESRTIGSGIEQFF.

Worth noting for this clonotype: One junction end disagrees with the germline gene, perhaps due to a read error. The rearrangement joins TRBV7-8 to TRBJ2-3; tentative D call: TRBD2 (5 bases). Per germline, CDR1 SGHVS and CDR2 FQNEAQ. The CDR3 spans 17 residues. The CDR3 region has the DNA TGTGCCAGCAGCTTTCCGGAGAGGGCAAAAGACACAGATACGCAATATTTT. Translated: CASSFPERAKDTDTQYF.

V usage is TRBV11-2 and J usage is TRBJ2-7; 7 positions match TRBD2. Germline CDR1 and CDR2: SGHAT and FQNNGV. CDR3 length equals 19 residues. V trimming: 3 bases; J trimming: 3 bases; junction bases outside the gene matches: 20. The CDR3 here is CASSFRPNGRASLYYEQYV. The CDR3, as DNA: TGTGCCAGCAGCTTTAGGCCTAATGGGAGGGCGAGCCTTTACTACGAGCAGTACGTC.

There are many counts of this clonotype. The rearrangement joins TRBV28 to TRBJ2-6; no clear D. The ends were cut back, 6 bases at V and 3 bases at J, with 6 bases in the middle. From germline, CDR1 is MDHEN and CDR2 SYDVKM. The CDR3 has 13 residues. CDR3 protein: CASRLGGANVLTF. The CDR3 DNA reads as TGTGCCAGCAGGCTGGGTGGGGCCAACGTCCTGACTTTC.

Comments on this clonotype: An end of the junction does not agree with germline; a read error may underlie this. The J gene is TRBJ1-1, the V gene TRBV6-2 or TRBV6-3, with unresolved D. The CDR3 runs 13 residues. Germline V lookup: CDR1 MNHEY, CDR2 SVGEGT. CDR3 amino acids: CDSSYRPHTETFF. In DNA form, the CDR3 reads TGTGACAGCAGTTACCGGCCACACACTGAAACTTTCTTT.

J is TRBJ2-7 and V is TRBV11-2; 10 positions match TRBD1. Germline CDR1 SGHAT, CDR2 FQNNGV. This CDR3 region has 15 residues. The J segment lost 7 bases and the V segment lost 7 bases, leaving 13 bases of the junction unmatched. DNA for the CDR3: TGTGCCAGCACTCATCAAGGACAGGGGGATGGGGAGCAGTACTTC. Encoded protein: CASTHQGQGDGEQYF.

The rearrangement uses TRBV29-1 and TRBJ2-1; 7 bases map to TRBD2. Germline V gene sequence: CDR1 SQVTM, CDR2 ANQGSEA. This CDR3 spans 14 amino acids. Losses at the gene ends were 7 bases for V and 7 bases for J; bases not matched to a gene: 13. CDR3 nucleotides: TGCAGCGCGAGGTTCGGGGGGTCTATGAATGAGCAGTTCTTC. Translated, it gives CSARFGGSMNEQFF.

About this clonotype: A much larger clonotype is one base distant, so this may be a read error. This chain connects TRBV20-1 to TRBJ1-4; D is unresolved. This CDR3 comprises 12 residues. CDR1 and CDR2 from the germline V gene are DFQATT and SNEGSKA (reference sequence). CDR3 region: CSARSTKEKLFF. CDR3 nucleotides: TGCAGTGCTAGAAGCACTAAAGAAAAACTGTTTTTT.

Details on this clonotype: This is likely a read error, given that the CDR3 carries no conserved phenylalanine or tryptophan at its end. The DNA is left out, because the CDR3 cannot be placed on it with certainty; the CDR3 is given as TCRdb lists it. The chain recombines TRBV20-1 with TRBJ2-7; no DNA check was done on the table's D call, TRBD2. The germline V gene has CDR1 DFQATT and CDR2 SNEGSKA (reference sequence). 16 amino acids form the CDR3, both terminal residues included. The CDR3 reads CSAPKPGLAHHSEHYS.

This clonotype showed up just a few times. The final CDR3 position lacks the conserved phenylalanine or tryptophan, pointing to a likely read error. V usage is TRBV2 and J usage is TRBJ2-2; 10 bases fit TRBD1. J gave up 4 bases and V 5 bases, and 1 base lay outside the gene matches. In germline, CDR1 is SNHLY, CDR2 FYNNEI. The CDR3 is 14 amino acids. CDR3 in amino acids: CASSRDRGTGELFL. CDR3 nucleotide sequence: TGTGCCAGCAGTCGGGACAGGGGCACCGGGGAGCTGTTTCTT.

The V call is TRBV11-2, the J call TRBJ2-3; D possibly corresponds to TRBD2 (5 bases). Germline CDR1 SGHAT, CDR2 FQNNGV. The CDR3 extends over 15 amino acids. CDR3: CANSLAPGYTDTQYF. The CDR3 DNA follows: TGTGCTAACAGTTTAGCGCCGGGGTACACAGATACGCAGTATTTT.